The clone carrying this T cell receptor beta chain has only a few counts. The sample is drawn from a study of blood T cell repertoires in COVID-19. For the study at large: Acute-phase and convalescent COVID-19 samples originated in the United States, Italy and Spain. The analysed material was cDNA or gDNA that came from T cells, B-cell-depleted T cells, or PBMCs.

Per the study methods: Cell counts per sample came from amplifying reference gene primers. Only in-frame clones appear in the TCRdb table, and some are missing; sequencing was by immunoSEQ multiplex PCR. That table furnishes V, J and clone size, whereas the DNA furnished D and trimming. Among hundreds of thousands of clones, approximately 90% were seen once, and the ten largest hold under 0.3%. The CDR3 runs 15 residues. The V end lost 0 bases, the J end lost 0 bases, and 9 bases lay between the germline ends. Germline lookup yields CDR1 MNHNS and CDR2 SASEGT. Sequencing was done on a sample of peripheral blood. This clonotype was sampled from a woman under 30 with acute or convalescent COVID-19. The chain is built from TRBV6-1 and TRBJ2-7, with D perhaps matching TRBD2 (5 bases). Here the CDR3 reads CASSEALGSSYEQYF. The CDR3, as DNA: TGTGCCAGCAGTGAAGCGCTAGGGAGCTCCTACGAGCAGTACTTC.